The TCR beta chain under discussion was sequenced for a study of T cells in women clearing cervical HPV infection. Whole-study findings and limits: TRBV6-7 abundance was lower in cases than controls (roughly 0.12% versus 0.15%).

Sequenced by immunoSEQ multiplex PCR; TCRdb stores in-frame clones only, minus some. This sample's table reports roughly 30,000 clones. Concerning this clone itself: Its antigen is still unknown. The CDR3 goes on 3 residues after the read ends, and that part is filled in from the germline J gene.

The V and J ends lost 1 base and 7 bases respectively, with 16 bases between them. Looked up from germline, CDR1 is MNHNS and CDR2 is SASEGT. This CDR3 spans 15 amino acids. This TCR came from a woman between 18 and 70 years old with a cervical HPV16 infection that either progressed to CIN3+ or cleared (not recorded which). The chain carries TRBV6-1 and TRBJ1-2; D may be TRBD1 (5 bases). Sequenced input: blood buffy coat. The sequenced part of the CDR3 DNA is TGTGCCAGCAGTGAAGGAGGGTACAGGAGGGGTGGC. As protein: CASSEGGYRRGG. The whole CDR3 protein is CASSEGGYRRGGYTF.